The entry below gives a single T cell receptor beta chain sequence along with its context. This sample was included in a study of blood T cell repertoires in COVID-19. Trimming took 6 bases from V and 3 from J; bases not matched to a gene: 1. This CDR3 has 14 amino acids. Per germline, CDR1 SNHLY and CDR2 FYNNEI. In the study's own analysis: Nucleated cell counts were estimated from reference gene primer amplification. Method: immunoSEQ multiplex PCR; TCRdb's copy keeps in-frame clones and lacks some. Clone size and V and J calls were adopted from that table, with D and trimming inferred from the DNA. The profile shows approximately 260,000 clones, around 85% of them singletons.

This chain joins TRBV2 and TRBJ1-6, with 8 positions matching TRBD1. Sequenced material: peripheral blood. The clonotype originates from a woman older than 75 with acute or convalescent COVID-19. The CDR3 sequence: CASRDRDYNSPLHF. The CDR3, as DNA: TGTGCCAGCAGGGACAGGGACTATAATTCACCCCTCCACTTT.